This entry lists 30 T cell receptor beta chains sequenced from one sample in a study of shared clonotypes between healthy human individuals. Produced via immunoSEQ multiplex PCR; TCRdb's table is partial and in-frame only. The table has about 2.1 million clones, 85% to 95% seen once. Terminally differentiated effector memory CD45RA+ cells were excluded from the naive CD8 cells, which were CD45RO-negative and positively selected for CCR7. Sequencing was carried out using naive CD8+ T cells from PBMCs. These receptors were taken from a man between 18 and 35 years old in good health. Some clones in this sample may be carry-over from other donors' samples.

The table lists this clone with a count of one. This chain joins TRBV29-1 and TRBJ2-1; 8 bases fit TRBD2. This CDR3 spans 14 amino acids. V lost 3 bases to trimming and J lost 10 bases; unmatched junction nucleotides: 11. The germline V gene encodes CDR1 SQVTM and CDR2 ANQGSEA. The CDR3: CSVEGAGAGNEQFF. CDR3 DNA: TGCAGCGTTGAGGGAGCGGGAGCGGGAAACGAGCAGTTCTTC.

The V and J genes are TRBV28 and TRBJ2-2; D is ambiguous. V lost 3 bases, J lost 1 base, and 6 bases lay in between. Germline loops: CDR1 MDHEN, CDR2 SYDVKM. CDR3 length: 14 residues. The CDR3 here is CASSFSENTGELFF. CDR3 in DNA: TGTGCCAGCAGTTTTTCTGAGAACACCGGGGAGCTGTTTTTT. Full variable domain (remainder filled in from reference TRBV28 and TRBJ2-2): DVKVTQSSRYLVKRTGEKVFLECVQDMDHENMFWYRQDPGLGLRLIYFSYDVKMKEKGDIPEGYSVSREKKERFSLILESASTNQTSMYLCASSFSENTGELFFGEGSRLTVL.

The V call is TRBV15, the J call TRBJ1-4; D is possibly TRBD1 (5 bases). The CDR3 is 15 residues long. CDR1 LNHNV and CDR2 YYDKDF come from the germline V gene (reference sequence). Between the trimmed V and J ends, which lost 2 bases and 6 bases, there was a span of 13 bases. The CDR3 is CATSRRSGGDEKLFF. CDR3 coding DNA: TGTGCCACCAGCAGAAGGTCGGGGGGGGATGAAAAACTGTTTTTT. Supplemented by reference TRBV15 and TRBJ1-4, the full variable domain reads DAMVIQNPRYQVTQFGKPVTLSCSQTLNHNVMYWYQQKSSQAPKLLFHYYDKDFNNEADTPDNFQSRRPNTSFCFLDIRSPGLGDTAMYLCATSRRSGGDEKLFFGSGTQLSVL.

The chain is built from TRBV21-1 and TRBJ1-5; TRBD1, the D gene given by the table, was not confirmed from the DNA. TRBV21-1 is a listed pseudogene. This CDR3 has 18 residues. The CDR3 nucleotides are TGTGCCAGCAGCGCAACGGAGTGGACAGAAGGAAACAATCAGCCCCAGCATTTT. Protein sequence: CASSATEWTEGNNQPQHF.

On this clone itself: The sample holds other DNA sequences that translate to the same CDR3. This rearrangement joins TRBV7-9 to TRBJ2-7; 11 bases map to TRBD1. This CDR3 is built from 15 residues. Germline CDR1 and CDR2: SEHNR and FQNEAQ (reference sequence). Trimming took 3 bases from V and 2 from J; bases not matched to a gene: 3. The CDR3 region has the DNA TGTGCCAGCAGCTTGGGGACAGGGGGGCCCTACGAGCAGTACTTC. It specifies CASSLGTGGPYEQYF.

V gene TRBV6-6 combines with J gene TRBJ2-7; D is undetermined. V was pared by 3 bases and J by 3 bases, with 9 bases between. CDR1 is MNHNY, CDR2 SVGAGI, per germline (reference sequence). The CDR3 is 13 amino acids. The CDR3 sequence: CASSYRPDYEQYF. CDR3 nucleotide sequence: TGTGCCAGCAGTTATCGGCCGGACTACGAGCAGTACTTC.

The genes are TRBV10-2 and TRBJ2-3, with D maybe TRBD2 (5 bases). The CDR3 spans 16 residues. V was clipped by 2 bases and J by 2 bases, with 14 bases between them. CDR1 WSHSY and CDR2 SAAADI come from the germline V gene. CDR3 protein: CASSEVVGSPTDTQYF. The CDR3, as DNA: TGCGCCAGCAGTGAGGTGGTAGGGAGCCCCACAGATACGCAGTATTTT.

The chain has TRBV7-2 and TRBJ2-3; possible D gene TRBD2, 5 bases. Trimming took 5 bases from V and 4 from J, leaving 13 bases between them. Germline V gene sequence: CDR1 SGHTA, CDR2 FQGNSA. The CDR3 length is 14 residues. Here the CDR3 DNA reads TGTGCCAGCAGCCTGGGAGTCACGGCAGATACGCAGTATTTT. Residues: CASSLGVTADTQYF.

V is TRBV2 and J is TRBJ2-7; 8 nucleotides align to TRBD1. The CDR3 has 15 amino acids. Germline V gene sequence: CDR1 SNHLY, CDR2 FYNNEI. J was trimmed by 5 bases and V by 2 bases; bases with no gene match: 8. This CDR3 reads CASSERAGGGHEQYF. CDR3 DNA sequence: TGTGCCAGCAGTGAAAGGGCAGGGGGCGGACACGAGCAGTACTTC.

CDR3 sequence (DNA): TGTGCCAGCAGTTTGCTTCGCTGGGGAGAGACCCAGTACTTC. Protein sequence: CASSLLRWGETQYF. The V call is TRBV28, the J call TRBJ2-5; D gene ambiguous. Trimming stripped 3 bases from V and 4 bases from J, with 12 bases between. Germline loops: CDR1 MDHEN, CDR2 SYDVKM. This CDR3 has 14 amino acids.

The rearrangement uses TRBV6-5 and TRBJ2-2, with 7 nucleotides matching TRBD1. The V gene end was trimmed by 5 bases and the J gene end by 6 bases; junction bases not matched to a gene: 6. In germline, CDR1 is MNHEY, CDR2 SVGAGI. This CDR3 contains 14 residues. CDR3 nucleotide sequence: TGTGCCAGCAGTCAGTACAGGGGATCCGGGGAGCTGTTTTTT. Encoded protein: CASSQYRGSGELFF.

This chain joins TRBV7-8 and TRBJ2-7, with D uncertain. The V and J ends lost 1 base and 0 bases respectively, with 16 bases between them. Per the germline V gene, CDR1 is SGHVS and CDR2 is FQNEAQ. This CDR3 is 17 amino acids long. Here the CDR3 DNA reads TGTGCCAGCAGCTTAGATTCAGCCTCTTTCAGCTCCTACGAGCAGTACTTC. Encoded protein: CASSLDSASFSSYEQYF.

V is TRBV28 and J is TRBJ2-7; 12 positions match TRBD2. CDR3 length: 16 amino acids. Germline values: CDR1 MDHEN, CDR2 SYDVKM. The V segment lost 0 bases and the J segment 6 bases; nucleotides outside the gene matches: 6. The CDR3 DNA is TGTGCCAGCAGTTTATGCGCTAGCGGGAGGGTTTGCGAGCAGTACTTC. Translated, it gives CASSLCASGRVCEQYF.

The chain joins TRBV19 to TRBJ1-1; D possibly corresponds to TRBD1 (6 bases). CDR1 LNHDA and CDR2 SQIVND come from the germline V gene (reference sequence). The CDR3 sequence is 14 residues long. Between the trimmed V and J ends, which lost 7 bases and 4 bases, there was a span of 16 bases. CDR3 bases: TGTGCCAGTAAGGGCCAGGGGACTTTCACTGAAGCTTTCTTT. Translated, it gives CASKGQGTFTEAFF. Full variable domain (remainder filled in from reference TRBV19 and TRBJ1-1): DGGITQSPKYLFRKEGQNVTLSCEQNLNHDAMYWYRQDPGQGLRLIYYSQIVNDFQKGDIAEGYSVSREKKESFPLTVTSAQKNPTAFYLCASKGQGTFTEAFFGQGTRLTVV.

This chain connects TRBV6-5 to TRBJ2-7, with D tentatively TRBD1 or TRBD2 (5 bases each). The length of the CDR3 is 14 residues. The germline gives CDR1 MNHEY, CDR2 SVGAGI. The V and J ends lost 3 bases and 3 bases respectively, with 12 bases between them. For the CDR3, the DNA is TGTGCCAGCAGTTATTTCCCAGGGAGCTACGAGCAGTACTTC. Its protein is CASSYFPGSYEQYF.

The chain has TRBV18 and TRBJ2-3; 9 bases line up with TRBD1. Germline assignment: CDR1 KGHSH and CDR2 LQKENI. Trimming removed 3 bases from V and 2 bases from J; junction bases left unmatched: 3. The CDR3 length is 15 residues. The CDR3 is CASSPDRGTTDTQYF. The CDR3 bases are TGTGCCAGCTCACCGGACAGGGGCACCACAGATACGCAGTATTTT. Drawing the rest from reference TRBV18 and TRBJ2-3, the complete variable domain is NAGVMQNPRHLVRRRGQEARLRCSPMKGHSHVYWYRQLPEEGLKFMVYLQKENIIDESGMPKERFSAEFPKEGPSILRIQQVVRGDSAAYFCASSPDRGTTDTQYFGPGTRLTVL.

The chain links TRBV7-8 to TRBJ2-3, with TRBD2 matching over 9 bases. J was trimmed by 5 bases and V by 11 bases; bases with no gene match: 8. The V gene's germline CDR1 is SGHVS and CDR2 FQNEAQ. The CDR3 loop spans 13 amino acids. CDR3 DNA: TGTGCCGGCGCGGGAGGGGGTAAAGATACGCAGTATTTT. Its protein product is CAGAGGGKDTQYF.

This CDR3 is CASSSFRVREQYF. CDR3 DNA sequence: TGTGCCAGCAGTTCCTTCAGGGTTCGGGAGCAGTACTTC. The chain carries TRBV27 and TRBJ2-7, with D maybe TRBD1 (5 bases). Germline V gene data show CDR1 as MNHEY and CDR2 as SMNVEV (reference sequence). V lost 4 bases, J lost 7 bases, and 14 bases lay in between. CDR3 length: 13 residues.

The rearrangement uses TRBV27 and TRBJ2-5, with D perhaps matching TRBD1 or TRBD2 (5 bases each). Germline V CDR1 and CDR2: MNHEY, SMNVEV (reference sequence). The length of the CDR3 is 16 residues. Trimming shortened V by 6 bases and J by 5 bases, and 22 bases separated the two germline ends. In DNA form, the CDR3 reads TGTGCCAGCAGCCTTTTCTGGCAGGGAGCCTTGGAGACCCAGTACTTC. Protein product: CASSLFWQGALETQYF.

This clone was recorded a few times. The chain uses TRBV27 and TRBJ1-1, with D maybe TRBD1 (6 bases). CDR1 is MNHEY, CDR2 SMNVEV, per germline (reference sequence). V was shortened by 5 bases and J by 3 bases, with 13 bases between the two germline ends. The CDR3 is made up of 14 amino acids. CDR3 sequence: CASSPDSRHTEAFF. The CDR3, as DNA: TGTGCCAGCAGTCCGGACAGCCGACACACTGAAGCTTTCTTT.

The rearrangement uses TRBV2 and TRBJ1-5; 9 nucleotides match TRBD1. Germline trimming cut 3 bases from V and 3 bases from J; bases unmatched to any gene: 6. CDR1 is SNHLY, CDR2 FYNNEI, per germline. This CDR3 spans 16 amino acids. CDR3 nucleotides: TGTGCCAGCAGTGAGGGACAGGGAACGTACAATCAGCCCCAGCATTTT. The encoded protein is CASSEGQGTYNQPQHF.

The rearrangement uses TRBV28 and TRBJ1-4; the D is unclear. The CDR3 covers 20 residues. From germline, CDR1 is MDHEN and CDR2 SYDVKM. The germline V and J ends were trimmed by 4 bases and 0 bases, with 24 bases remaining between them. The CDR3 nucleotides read TGTGCCAGCAGTTCCCTCCTCCTGGACTCCCCCGGGACAACTAATGAAAAACTGTTTTTT. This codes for CASSSLLLDSPGTTNEKLFF.

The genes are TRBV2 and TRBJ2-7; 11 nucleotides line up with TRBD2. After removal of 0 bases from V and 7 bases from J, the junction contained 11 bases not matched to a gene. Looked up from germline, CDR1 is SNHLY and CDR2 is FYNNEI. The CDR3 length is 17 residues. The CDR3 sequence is CASSEALHSGRAGEQYF. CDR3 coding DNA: TGTGCCAGCAGTGAAGCGCTCCATAGCGGGAGGGCCGGGGAGCAGTACTTC.

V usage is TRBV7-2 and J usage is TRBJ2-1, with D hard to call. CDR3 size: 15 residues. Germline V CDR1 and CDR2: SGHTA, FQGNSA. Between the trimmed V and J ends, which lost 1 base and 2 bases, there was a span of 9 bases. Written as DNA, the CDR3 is TGTGCCAGCAGCTTAGGTGGTGCGACCTACAATGAGCAGTTCTTC. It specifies CASSLGGATYNEQFF.

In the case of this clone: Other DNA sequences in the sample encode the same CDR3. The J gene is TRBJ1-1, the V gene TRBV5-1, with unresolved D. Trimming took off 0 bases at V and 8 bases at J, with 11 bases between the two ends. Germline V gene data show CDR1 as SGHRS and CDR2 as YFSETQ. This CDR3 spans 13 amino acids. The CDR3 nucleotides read TGCGCCAGCAGCTTGGGGACGGGTACCGAAGCTTTCTTT. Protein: CASSLGTGTEAFF.

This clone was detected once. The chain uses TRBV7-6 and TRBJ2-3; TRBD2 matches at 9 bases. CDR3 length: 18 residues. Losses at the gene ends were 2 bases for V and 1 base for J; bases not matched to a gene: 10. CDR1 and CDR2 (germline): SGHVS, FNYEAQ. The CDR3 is CASSLRSLRTSGTDTQYF. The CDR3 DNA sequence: TGTGCCAGCAGCTTAAGAAGCTTGAGGACTAGCGGCACAGATACGCAGTATTTT.

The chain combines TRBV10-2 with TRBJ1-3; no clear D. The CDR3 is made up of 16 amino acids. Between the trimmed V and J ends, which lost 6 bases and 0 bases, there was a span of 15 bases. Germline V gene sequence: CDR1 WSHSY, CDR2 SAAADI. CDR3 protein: CASRDGEASSGNTIYF. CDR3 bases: TGCGCCAGCAGGGATGGGGAGGCGTCCTCTGGAAACACCATATATTTT.

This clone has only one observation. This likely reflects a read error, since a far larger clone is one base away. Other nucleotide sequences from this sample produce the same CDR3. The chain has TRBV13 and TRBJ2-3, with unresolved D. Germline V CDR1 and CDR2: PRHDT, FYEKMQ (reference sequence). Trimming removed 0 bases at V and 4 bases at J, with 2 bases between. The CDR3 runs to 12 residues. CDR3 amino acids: CASSLGADTQYF. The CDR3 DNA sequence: TGTGCCAGCAGCTTAGGGGCAGATACGCAGTATTTT.

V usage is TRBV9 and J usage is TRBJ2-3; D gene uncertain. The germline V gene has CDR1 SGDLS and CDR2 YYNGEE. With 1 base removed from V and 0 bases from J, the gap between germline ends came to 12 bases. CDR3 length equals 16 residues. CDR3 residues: CASSVFGRVSTDTQYF. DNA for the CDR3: TGTGCCAGCAGCGTATTTGGACGGGTTAGCACAGATACGCAGTATTTT.

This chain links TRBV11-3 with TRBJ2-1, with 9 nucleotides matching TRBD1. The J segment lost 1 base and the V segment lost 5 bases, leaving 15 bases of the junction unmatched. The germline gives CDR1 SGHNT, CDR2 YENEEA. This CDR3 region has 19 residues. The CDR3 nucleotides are TGTGCCAGCAGCAAAAAACGAATAACAGGGGGCCCTTCCTACAATGAGCAGTTCTTC. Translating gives CASSKKRITGGPSYNEQFF.